A single sample gave rise to the 8 T cell receptor beta chains below, sequenced in a study of beta chain features in type 1 diabetes. cDNA synthesis used the whole RNA isolate, giving expressed TCRB sequences. Assay: immunoSEQ multiplex PCR; the TCRdb copy retains only in-frame clones and omits some. Among over 120,000 clones listed, 9.2% were seen once. The sequenced material came from central memory CD4+ T cells from blood. These receptors all stem from a young man in good health.

This clone was seen only a few times. The V call is TRBV10-3, the J call TRBJ1-1; no firm D call. Germline-derived CDR1 and CDR2 are ENHRY and SYGVKD. CDR3 length: 13 amino acids. Trimming cost V 10 bases and J 0 bases, with 12 bases left between them. CDR3 in DNA: TGTGCCACCGGAGCGGGGATGAACACTGAAGCTTTCTTT. Its translation is CATGAGMNTEAFF.

Notes on this clone: No DNA is shown, since the ends of the CDR3 on it are uncertain; the CDR3 is the one TCRdb lists. This chain connects TRBV28 to TRBJ2-5; the table's D call, TRBD1, has no DNA check behind it. The V gene's germline CDR1 is MDHEN and CDR2 SYDVKM. The CDR3 numbers 15 amino acids, ends counted. This CDR3 reads CASSSSVRAGETQYF.

The genes are TRBV18 and TRBJ1-2; D perhaps matches TRBD1 (6 bases). The germline V gene has CDR1 KGHSH and CDR2 LQKENI. V was pared by 0 bases and J by 6 bases, with 14 bases between. The length of the CDR3 is 15 residues. CDR3: CASSPPAQGWNGYTF. The DNA of the CDR3 is TGTGCCAGCTCACCACCGGCTCAGGGGTGGAATGGCTACACCTTC.

The rearrangement joins TRBV2 to TRBJ2-3, with 11 bases that match TRBD2. The CDR3 spans 16 residues. Per germline, CDR1 SNHLY and CDR2 FYNNEI. Germline trimming cut 6 bases from V and 2 bases from J; bases unmatched to any gene: 7. CDR3 DNA sequence: TGTGCCAGCAGGATACTAGCGGGGGCCCTCACAGATACGCAGTATTTT. Residues: CASRILAGALTDTQYF.

The sample holds a few counts of this clone. The chain joins TRBV2 to TRBJ2-5, with D perhaps TRBD2 (5 bases). In germline, CDR1 is SNHLY, CDR2 FYNNEI. V was pared by 9 bases and J by 4 bases, with 12 bases between. This CDR3 has 12 amino acids. This chain's CDR3 is CARGGGRETQYF. The CDR3 DNA reads as TGTGCCAGGGGTGGAGGTCGAGAGACCCAGTACTTC.

This clone was picked up a small number of times. Other DNA sequences from this sample encode an identical CDR3 as well. This chain joins TRBV18 and TRBJ2-5; TRBD1 matches at 7 bases. V shed 4 bases, J shed 2 bases, and the junction held 4 bases outside the gene matches. The CDR3 is 14 amino acids. Germline V gene sequence: CDR1 KGHSH, CDR2 LQKENI. CDR3 protein: CASSLGQTQETQYF. CDR3 sequence (DNA): TGTGCCAGCTCACTGGGACAGACTCAAGAGACCCAGTACTTC.

Note on this clone: The same CDR3 can be traced to other DNA sequences in this sample. The chain has TRBV6-5 and TRBJ2-5; a possible D gene is TRBD1 (7 bases). Per the germline V gene, CDR1 is MNHEY and CDR2 is SVGAGI. V lost 6 bases, J lost 4 bases, and 12 bases lay in between. CDR3 length: 13 residues. Here the CDR3 reads CASSTQGGETQYF. In nucleotides, the CDR3 is TGTGCCAGCAGCACCCAGGGGGGAGAGACCCAGTACTTC.

A remark on this clone: This may stem from a read error, because a much larger clone lies one nucleotide away. This chain uses TRBV30 with TRBJ1-2, with 8 bases aligning to TRBD1. This CDR3 is built from 14 residues. The germline CDR1 and CDR2 sequences are GTSNPN and SVGIG (reference sequence). CDR3: CARSVQGADYGYTF. The CDR3 DNA reads TGTGCCCGGAGTGTCCAGGGGGCAGACTATGGCTACACCTTC.